This TCR beta chain stems from a study of radiation and T cells in renal cell carcinoma (TCRdb year 2020). In the study overall: Samples came from a clinical trial, in which primary renal cell carcinomas received 15 Gy stereotactic body radiation therapy followed by nephrectomy 4 weeks later. TCR beta sequencing covered around 50 samples in total, comprising some 25 tumors and around 27 peripheral blood samples. Across all 55 or so samples, 4,016,671 unique CDR3 nucleotide sequences, encoding 2,658,974 unique CDR3 amino acid sequences, were identified.

TCR beta libraries were generated from genomic DNA with the immunoSEQ kit, following the manufacturer's recommendations. Library preparation used a first multiplex PCR with proprietary primers, then a second PCR adding unique barcodes, with bead cleanups after each round. A kit-provided positive control reaction and a negative control reaction were included in every sample batch. The final libraries were assessed on an Agilent 4200 TapeStation D1000 ScreenTape, pooled by volume, and quantified by qPCR. Sequencing ran on an Illumina NextSeq500 with a MidOutput 150-cycle cartridge, using 156 Read1 and 15 Index1 cycles with kit custom primers. The pooled library was loaded at approximately 1 pM, with an approximately 21% PhiX control spiked in. Under the source paper's analysis protocol: Vendor-processed data were analyzed in R, and a clonotype was defined as all T cells sharing the same CDR3 nucleotide sequence. In the clone abundance analyses, frequencies in each sample were normalized to that sample's 10,000 most abundant clones. Public T cell clones, which averaged fewer than five per sample, were removed prior to analysis. Tumor-enriched and baseline blood-enriched clonotypes were defined by at least a 32-fold difference in abundance between compartments. A beta-binomial differential abundance model was used to identify clonotypes that were expanded or contracted between blood time points. Similarity between tumor and blood repertoires was quantified using the Baroni-Urbani and Buser coefficient, and groups were compared with two-tailed Wilcoxon tests in R. TCRdb obtained this table from immuneACCESS and retained in-frame rearrangements with V and J assigned. These tables miss some clones; where compared with another copy, unresolved V genes account for less than half of the shortfall, and the remainder is unexplained. V and J calls and clone size are as listed in that table; D and trimming were resolved from the DNA. Within this sample are 130,000 to 150,000 clones, with around nine tenths of them counted one time only. The ten largest clones add up to about 12% of the sample.

Sample time point, as interpreted from the label and publication: baseline pretreatment blood. This specimen's treatment or condition label, interpreted: 15 Gy SBRT to primary tumor, nephrectomy 4 weeks later. To follow tumor-enriched clonotypes, peripheral blood was collected serially from radiation-treated patients at baseline and again at 2 weeks and 4 weeks after SBRT. Every patient had renal cell carcinoma of clear cell pathology. The QIAamp DNA Blood Mini Kit (Qiagen) was used to prepare genomic DNA for TCR sequencing. The analyses included just those samples that passed every quality control check. The study at large found these results: No pretreatment tumor biopsies were available, so the baseline intratumoral presence of clonotypes could not be determined. Because the trial had a single-armed design, the trial could not examine how radiation dose or scheduling affected the TCR repertoire. In blood, the top tumor clonotypes increased from baseline to 2 weeks after radiation and then shrank by 4 weeks, which suggests a temporary expansion of tumor-resident clones. Dynamics of the blood repertoire were not tracked past 4 weeks after treatment.

With regard to this clone: The antigen this receptor binds is unknown. Base qualities are not at hand, and no much larger clone is one base apart.

CDR1 and CDR2 are read off the germline V gene (reference sequence) as MNHEY and SMNVEV. Taken from cysteine to phenylalanine, the CDR3 has 15 residues. The CDR3 DNA has 45 bases and is translated from base 1. V trim: 1 base; J trim: 3 bases; unmatched bases: 5. The V and J genes are TRBV27 and TRBJ1-2; 7 central bases correspond to TRBD1. The TCR was taken from a woman in her forties or fifties with renal cell carcinoma. Material: blood, obtained from a patient whose treatment included radiotherapy and nephrectomy. The CDR3 has the sequence CASSLFSGQDYGYTF. In nucleotide form, the sequence is TGTGCCAGCAGTTTATTCTCCGGACAGGACTATGGCTACACCTTC.